The clone carrying this TCR beta chain came up many times. Deletions cut 1 base from V and 4 bases from J, with 7 bases between. This CDR3 is 13 amino acids long. CDR1 is LNHNV, CDR2 YYDKDF, per germline (reference sequence). These data belong to a study of T cells after posttransplantation cyclophosphamide. Only in-frame clones appear in the TCRdb table, and some are missing; sequencing was by immunoSEQ multiplex PCR. There are under 50,000 clones in the sample, none observed a single time. This chain links TRBV15 with TRBJ2-5; perhaps TRBD1 as D (5 bases). Sequencing used PBMCs. The TCR originated in a man between 35 and 55 years old in good health, CMV-negative, and a related stem cell transplant donor. The CDR3 region has the DNA TGTGCCACCAGCAGAGGGGGCATAGAGACCCAGTACTTC. Protein sequence: CATSRGGIETQYF.